The entry below gives a single T cell receptor beta chain sequence along with its context. Its target is not known. Quantitative barcoded 5'-RACE was used to prepare TCR beta libraries. TCRdb re-derived calls from the 5' RACE reads in MiXCR, one entry per CDR3 protein. This table has around 770,000 distinct CDR3 sequences, around 20% appearing once. The sample comes from a study of CD8 T cells in ankylosing spondylitis. Regarding the study as a whole: Typical of ankylosing spondylitis blood, it appeared, was a TCR beta motif of about eight highly homologous variants. In peripheral blood, disease-linked CD8+ clones occurred at relatively low frequencies. Earlier literature documents some of the motif variants in reactive arthritis synovial fluid and blood. The authors reported significant enrichment of disease-linked clones in matched ankylosing spondylitis synovial fluid.

Per the germline V gene, CDR1 is MNHNS and CDR2 is SASEGT. This CDR3 is 14 amino acids long. The J segment lost 1 base and the V segment lost 6 bases, leaving 5 bases of the junction unmatched. The V gene is TRBV6-1, the J gene TRBJ1-2, with TRBD1 matching over 7 bases. Sequencing input: blood, either unsorted or a sorted T cell fraction (not recorded which). This clonotype originated in a male donor with ankylosing spondylitis. The CDR3 spells CASSARGNNYGYTF. CDR3 sequence (DNA): TGTGCCAGCAGCGCCAGGGGGAATAACTATGGCTACACCTTC.